Shown below are 25 T cell receptor beta chains from a single sample sequenced in a study of sequential checkpoint blockade in melanoma. Method: immunoSEQ multiplex PCR; TCRdb's copy keeps in-frame clones and lacks some. Of about 3,200 clones listed, around 19% are singletons. Treatment in this sample: randomized to nivolumab then ipilimumab (arm A) or the reverse (arm B). The specimen was tumor tissue (inferred from file names), collected from a patient given nivolumab and ipilimumab in sequence. The receptors derive from a human donor with melanoma.

There are a few counts of this clone. The chain couples TRBV6-8 to TRBJ1-1; TRBD1 matches 8 bases. CDR3 length: 16 amino acids. V was clipped by 5 bases and J by 10 bases; unmatched bases: 18. Germline assignment: CDR1 MNHGY and CDR2 SAAAGT. CDR3 region: CASSTAGTGVSWGAFF. CDR3 in DNA: TGTGCCAGCAGTACCGCCGGGACAGGTGTATCTTGGGGAGCTTTCTTT.

The chain is built from TRBV18 and TRBJ1-3; D is unresolved. This CDR3 is 16 amino acids long. Between the trimmed V and J ends, which lost 1 base and 0 bases, there was a span of 10 bases. The germline V gene encodes CDR1 KGHSH and CDR2 LQKENI. The CDR3 sequence: CASSPLGSGSGNTIYF. CDR3 coding DNA: TGTGCCAGCTCACCACTGGGGTCGGGCTCTGGAAACACCATATATTTT.

This clone was seen more than once but under ten times. The chain couples TRBV6-8 to TRBJ2-3; tentative D call: TRBD1 (6 bases). This CDR3 comprises 13 residues. Trimming pared 5 bases from V and 5 bases from J, leaving 11 bases between. Germline V gene lookup returns CDR1 MNHGY and CDR2 SAAAGT. DNA of the CDR3: TGTGCCAGCAGTGAGGGACAAAAAGATACGCAGTATTTT. As protein: CASSEGQKDTQYF.

The chain couples TRBV6-8 to TRBJ2-3, with 12 bases identical to TRBD1. This CDR3 contains 15 residues. Trimming took 2 bases from V and 4 from J; bases not matched to a gene: 1. Germline V lookup: CDR1 MNHGY, CDR2 SAAAGT. The chain's CDR3 is CASSYGTGGADTQYF. The CDR3 bases are TGTGCCAGCAGTTACGGGACAGGGGGCGCAGATACGCAGTATTTT.

This rearrangement joins TRBV19 to TRBJ2-2; TRBD1 matches 8 bases. Trimming at V came to 6 bases and at J to 4 bases, leaving 1 base not matched to a gene. This CDR3 comprises 13 residues. Germline V lookup: CDR1 LNHDA, CDR2 SQIVND (reference sequence). This chain's CDR3 is CASSGQGTGELFF. The DNA of the CDR3 is TGTGCCAGTAGCGGACAGGGCACCGGGGAGCTGTTTTTT.

By share of the sample, this clone is medium-sized. The chain couples TRBV9 to TRBJ1-4, with no clear D. Trimming cost V 5 bases and J 6 bases, with 14 bases left between them. The CDR3 extends over 14 amino acids. Germline V gene lookup returns CDR1 SGDLS and CDR2 YYNGEE. The CDR3 sequence: CASSESGGDEKLFF. Written as DNA, the CDR3 is TGTGCCAGCAGTGAGTCGGGCGGGGATGAAAAACTGTTTTTT.

By frequency in the sample, this clone is medium-sized. CDR3 in amino acids: CASSYGQGATYEQYF. The CDR3, as DNA: TGTGCCAGCAGTTACGGACAGGGAGCCACCTACGAGCAGTACTTC. The chain couples TRBV6-8 to TRBJ2-7, with 8 bases lining up with TRBD1. In germline, CDR1 is MNHGY, CDR2 SAAAGT. The V gene end was trimmed by 2 bases and the J gene end by 2 bases; junction bases not matched to a gene: 5. The CDR3 runs to 15 residues.

The CDR3 nucleotides read TGTGCCAGCAGCAAGGGACTGCTCCACACCGGGGAGCTGTTTTTT. Residues: CASSKGLLHTGELFF. The rearrangement joins TRBV14 to TRBJ2-2; D may be TRBD2 (6 bases). The germline V gene encodes CDR1 SGHDN and CDR2 FVKESK. Trimming left V 5 bases short and J 3 bases short, with 13 bases between. This CDR3 is built from 15 residues.

The chain couples TRBV19 to TRBJ2-5; TRBD2 might be the D (6 bases). Trimming took off 2 bases at V and 5 bases at J, with 18 bases between the two ends. The germline V gene encodes CDR1 LNHDA and CDR2 SQIVND (reference sequence). The CDR3 has 16 residues. In nucleotides, the CDR3 is TGTGCCAGTAGTATACTGCAGGGCGCGGGGATGGAGACCCAGTACTTC. Translated: CASSILQGAGMETQYF. Full variable domain (remainder filled in from reference TRBV19 and TRBJ2-5): DGGITQSPKYLFRKEGQNVTLSCEQNLNHDAMYWYRQDPGQGLRLIYYSQIVNDFQKGDIAEGYSVSREKKESFPLTVTSAQKNPTAFYLCASSILQGAGMETQYFGPGTRLLVL.

In its sample, this clone is medium-sized. The chain uses TRBV11-3 and TRBJ1-2, with D perhaps TRBD1 (5 bases). CDR1 SGHNT and CDR2 YENEEA come from the germline V gene. V lost 0 bases and J lost 4, with 12 bases in between. The CDR3 consists of 15 residues. The CDR3 region has the DNA TGTGCCAGCAGCTTAGACCCGACAGACCCCTATGGCTACACCTTC. It specifies CASSLDPTDPYGYTF.

J is TRBJ2-1 and V is TRBV19; D gene ambiguous. From germline, CDR1 is LNHDA and CDR2 SQIVND (reference sequence). The V end was cut by 4 bases, the J end by 0 bases, with 13 bases between. The CDR3 runs 16 residues. DNA of the CDR3: TGTGCCAGTAGTAAGTTGCCTGTAAGCTCCTACAATGAGCAGTTCTTC. It yields the protein CASSKLPVSSYNEQFF.

The V and J genes are TRBV29-1 and TRBJ2-1; possibly TRBD1 or TRBD2 for D (5 bases each). This CDR3 region has 13 residues. V dropped 1 base and J dropped 10 bases, with 14 bases sitting between them. CDR1 SQVTM and CDR2 ANQGSEA come from the germline V gene. The CDR3 region has the DNA TGCAGCGTTGAAGGGACTCCTGGGACGGAGCAGTTCTTC. Translation: CSVEGTPGTEQFF.

The CDR3 bases are TGTGCCAGCAGCGTAGTCGGGACAGATACGCAGTATTTT. Encoded protein: CASSVVGTDTQYF. The chain couples TRBV9 to TRBJ2-3, with D unclear. The V end lost 0 bases, the J end lost 3 bases, and 5 bases lay between the germline ends. The CDR3 contains 13 residues. Germline values: CDR1 SGDLS, CDR2 YYNGEE.

The rearrangement uses TRBV5-1 and TRBJ2-2, with 8 positions matching TRBD1. Germline CDR1 SGHRS, CDR2 YFSETQ. The CDR3 runs 16 residues. V lost 1 base to trimming and J lost 0 bases; unmatched junction nucleotides: 2. As DNA, the CDR3 is TGCGCCAGCAGCTTGAGGGGACAGGCGAACACCGGGGAGCTGTTTTTT. This encodes CASSLRGQANTGELFF.

The chain is built from TRBV18 and TRBJ2-7, with a weak D call TRBD1 (6 bases). Trimming left V 5 bases short and J 2 bases short, with 16 bases between. CDR1 and CDR2 (germline): KGHSH, LQKENI. This CDR3 is built from 15 residues. The CDR3 DNA sequence: TGTGCCAGCTCAGACACCCGACAGGTTACCTACGAGCAGTACTTC. It encodes CASSDTRQVTYEQYF.

This clone has only a few counts. The chain carries TRBV25-1 and TRBJ1-2; D is perhaps TRBD1 (5 bases). Germline V gene data show CDR1 as MGHDK and CDR2 as SYGVNS. Trimming took 3 bases from V and 2 from J, leaving 10 bases between them. CDR3 length: 14 amino acids. CDR3 nucleotide sequence: TGTGCCAGCAGTGATTGGGACGGAAACTATGGCTACACCTTC. It codes for CASSDWDGNYGYTF.

V is TRBV6-8 and J is TRBJ2-7; TRBD1 matches 10 bases. This CDR3 region has 18 residues. Per germline, CDR1 MNHGY and CDR2 SAAAGT. V gave up 5 bases and J gave up 2 bases; unmatched junction bases: 15. In DNA, the CDR3 is TGTGCCAGCAGTCTAACACTACCGGGGACAGGGGCGACCTACGAGCAGTACTTC. Translated: CASSLTLPGTGATYEQYF.

This clone occurred once. The gene calls are TRBV25-1 and TRBJ2-5, with D perhaps TRBD2 (6 bases). Germline CDR1 reads MGHDK; CDR2 reads SYGVNS. This CDR3 contains 16 residues. The ends were cut back, 5 bases at V and 5 bases at J, with 21 bases in the middle. CDR3 sequence: CASSPSYGLIGETQYF. The DNA of the CDR3 is TGTGCCAGCAGTCCATCCTACGGACTAATAGGGGAGACCCAGTACTTC.

By sample share, this clone is medium-sized. The V gene is TRBV6-8, the J gene TRBJ2-1; TRBD2 is a possible D gene (6 bases). Germline values: CDR1 MNHGY, CDR2 SAAAGT. The CDR3 totals 15 residues. Trimming left V 6 bases short and J 0 bases short, with 12 bases between. In DNA, the CDR3 is TGTGCCAGCAGAAATAGCGGACCCTCCTACAATGAGCAGTTCTTC. It yields the protein CASRNSGPSYNEQFF.

In this sample, this clone turned up many times. The chain couples TRBV11-3 to TRBJ1-5; D call uncertain. CDR1 and CDR2 (germline): SGHNT, YENEEA. With 1 base removed from V and 0 bases from J, the gap between germline ends came to 7 bases. This CDR3 spans 15 amino acids. CDR3 in amino acids: CASSLVSSSNQPQHF. DNA of the CDR3: TGTGCCAGCAGCTTAGTGTCTTCTAGCAATCAGCCCCAGCATTTT.

V is TRBV28 and J is TRBJ1-4, with 10 positions matching TRBD1. The trim removed 5 bases at V and 8 bases at J, leaving 8 bases unmatched. Germline V gives CDR1 MDHEN, CDR2 SYDVKM. This CDR3 spans 15 amino acids. As DNA, the CDR3 is TGTGCCAGCAGTCTACCGGGACAGGGGTACGAAAAACTGTTTTTT. It codes for CASSLPGQGYEKLFF.

This chain links TRBV14 with TRBJ2-1; 14 bases agree with TRBD2. Per the germline V gene, CDR1 is SGHDN and CDR2 is FVKESK. The V gene end was trimmed by 3 bases and the J gene end by 10 bases; junction bases not matched to a gene: 5. The length of the CDR3 is 15 residues. The CDR3 loop is CASSQGLAGAGEQFF. CDR3 nucleotides: TGTGCCAGCAGCCAGGGACTAGCGGGAGCAGGGGAGCAGTTCTTC.

The J gene is TRBJ1-1, the V gene TRBV18; D is unresolved. V was shortened by 2 bases and J by 2 bases, with 9 bases between the two germline ends. Germline CDR1 reads KGHSH; CDR2 reads LQKENI. CDR3 length equals 14 residues. The CDR3 sequence is CASSPSARNTEAFF. CDR3 in DNA: TGTGCCAGCTCACCATCTGCTAGAAACACTGAAGCTTTCTTT.

The sample holds a few counts of this clone. V usage is TRBV6-8 and J usage is TRBJ1-2; D remains ambiguous. From germline, CDR1 is MNHGY and CDR2 SAAAGT. With 5 bases removed from V and 0 bases from J, the gap between germline ends came to 10 bases. The CDR3 loop spans 14 amino acids. CDR3 nucleotide sequence: TGTGCCAGCAGTCGGACTGCAGCTAACTATGGCTACACCTTC. Its protein is CASSRTAANYGYTF.

By share of the sample, this clone is medium-sized. The V and J genes are TRBV11-3 and TRBJ1-1, with D perhaps matching TRBD1 (5 bases). The ends were cut back, 3 bases at V and 8 bases at J, with 19 bases in the middle. This CDR3 region has 15 residues. The germline CDR1 and CDR2 sequences are SGHNT and YENEEA. DNA of the CDR3: TGTGCCAGCAGCTTGGTGGCACGGGGGATCACCGAAGCTTTCTTT. Translated, it gives CASSLVARGITEAFF.